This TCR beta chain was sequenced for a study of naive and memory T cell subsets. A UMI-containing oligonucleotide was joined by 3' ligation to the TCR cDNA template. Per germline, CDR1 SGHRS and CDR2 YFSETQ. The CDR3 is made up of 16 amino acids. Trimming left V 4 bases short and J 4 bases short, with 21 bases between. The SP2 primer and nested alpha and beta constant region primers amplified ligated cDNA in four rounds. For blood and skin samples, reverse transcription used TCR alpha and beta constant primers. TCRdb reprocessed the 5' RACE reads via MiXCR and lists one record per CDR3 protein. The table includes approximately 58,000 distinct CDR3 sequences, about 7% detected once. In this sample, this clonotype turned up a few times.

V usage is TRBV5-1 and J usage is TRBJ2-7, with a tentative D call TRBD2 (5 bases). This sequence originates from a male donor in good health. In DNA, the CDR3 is TGCGCCAGCAGCCCTGACCCGACGAGGGCCGGTTACGAGCAGTACTTC. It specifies CASSPDPTRAGYEQYF.